This passage covers 23 T cell receptor beta chains from one sample sequenced in a study. TCRdb passed the 5' RACE reads through MiXCR, listing each CDR3 protein once. The repertoire holds 35,000 to 50,000 distinct CDR3 sequences, with 20% to 25% as singletons. The sorted Tregs were CD4+CD25+CD127-/low cells. Sequencing was performed on Tregs sorted from blood. All receptors derive from a female donor with breast cancer.

With regard to this clonotype: A clone one base away is much larger, so this may be a read error. The gene calls are TRBV7-2 and TRBJ2-7; D call uncertain. Germline V gene lookup returns CDR1 SGHTA and CDR2 FQGNSA. The ends were cut back, 0 bases at V and 0 bases at J, with 6 bases in the middle. The CDR3 runs to 14 residues. The CDR3 DNA follows: TGTACCAGCAGCTTAGCCGGGTTCTCCTACGAGCAGTACTTC. This translates into CTSSLAGFSYEQYF.

This clonotype appeared a few times. The genes are TRBV7-2 and TRBJ2-1, with 14 positions matching TRBD2. The CDR3 sequence is 15 residues long. Trimming at V came to 5 bases and at J to 4 bases, leaving 1 base not matched to a gene. Germline V lookup: CDR1 SGHTA, CDR2 FQGNSA. The CDR3 loop reads CASSGTSGGYNEQFF. CDR3 sequence (DNA): TGTGCCAGCAGCGGGACTAGCGGGGGATACAATGAGCAGTTCTTC. Full variable domain (rest looked up from reference TRBV7-2 and TRBJ2-1): GAGVSQSPSNKVTEKGKDVELRCDPISGHTALYWYRQSLGQGLEFLIYFQGNSAPDKSGLPSDRFSAERTGGSVSTLTIQRTQQEDSAVYLCASSGTSGGYNEQFFGPGTRLTVL.

This chain connects TRBV28 to TRBJ2-5, with D perhaps assigned TRBD1 or TRBD2 (5 bases each). This CDR3 is built from 15 residues. V was cut by 8 bases and J by 7 bases, with 23 bases left in between. Germline CDR1 is MDHEN and CDR2 is SYDVKM. The CDR3 is CASSSSGPSQWTQYF. As DNA, the CDR3 is TGTGCCAGCTCAAGTTCGGGACCGTCCCAATGGACCCAGTACTTC.

This clonotype was counted ten times or more. The chain uses TRBV27 and TRBJ1-2; no definite D call. The V end lost 8 bases, the J end lost 7 bases, and 11 bases lay between the germline ends. Germline V gene data show CDR1 as MNHEY and CDR2 as SMNVEV (reference sequence). The CDR3 loop spans 11 amino acids. In nucleotides, the CDR3 is TGTGCCAGCCGGACGGGGTCTGGCTACACCTTC. It translates to CASRTGSGYTF.

This clonotype was seen at least ten times. The CDR3 sequence: CSARSGLDAGTSGVIPYEQYF. The DNA for the CDR3 is TGCAGTGCTAGATCCGGACTGGACGCCGGGACTAGCGGGGTAATCCCCTACGAGCAGTACTTC. The chain employs TRBV20-1 and TRBJ2-7; the match to TRBD2 covers 13 bases. With V trimmed by 2 bases and J by 2 bases, 21 bases remained unmatched. Germline assignment: CDR1 DFQATT and CDR2 SNEGSKA (reference sequence). This CDR3 is 21 amino acids long.

Only a few counts were recorded for this clonotype. V gene TRBV5-1 combines with J gene TRBJ2-1, with 8 bases lining up with TRBD2. The germline gives CDR1 SGHRS, CDR2 YFSETQ. V shed 1 base, J shed 8 bases, and the junction held 8 bases outside the gene matches. This CDR3 contains 15 residues. The DNA of the CDR3 is TGCGCCAGCAGCTTGACGGGAGGGCCCAGGGATGAGCAGTTCTTC. It is translated as CASSLTGGPRDEQFF.

The rearrangement links TRBV7-3 to TRBJ1-1; D unclear. The CDR3 totals 16 residues. The V end lost 5 bases, the J end lost 0 bases, and 16 bases lay between the germline ends. Germline V gives CDR1 SGHTA, CDR2 FQGTGA. Here the CDR3 reads CASSPGPEVLNTEAFF. CDR3 nucleotide sequence: TGTGCCAGCAGCCCAGGACCCGAGGTACTGAACACTGAAGCTTTCTTT.

The chain carries TRBV7-2 and TRBJ2-7; D is tentatively TRBD1 or TRBD2 (5 bases each). Germline CDR1 SGHTA, CDR2 FQGNSA. Trimming took 5 bases from V and 9 from J, leaving 20 bases between them. The CDR3 totals 14 residues. The CDR3 region has the DNA TGTACCAGCAGCCCCGGGGTGGGACCCTTAGGGCAGTACTTC. This codes for CTSSPGVGPLGQYF.

This clonotype occurred a few times. The gene calls are TRBV6-1 and TRBJ2-1, with D uncertain. Per germline, CDR1 MNHNS and CDR2 SASEGT. Trimming stripped 4 bases from V and 9 bases from J, with 13 bases between. The length of the CDR3 is 13 residues. The CDR3 DNA sequence: TGTGCCAGCAGTGGACTTTCTCGGATTGAGCAGTTCTTC. It translates to CASSGLSRIEQFF.

The chain joins TRBV7-9 to TRBJ1-2; possible D gene TRBD1, 5 bases. Trimming removed 2 bases from V and 8 bases from J, with 15 bases in between. Germline V gives CDR1 SEHNR, CDR2 FQNEAQ (reference sequence). The CDR3 length is 14 residues. CDR3: CASSLSAGRGGYTF. For the CDR3, the DNA is TGTGCCAGCAGCTTAAGCGCAGGGCGGGGCGGCTACACCTTC.

V is TRBV18 and J is TRBJ2-3, with a tentative D call TRBD1 (5 bases). CDR3 size: 20 residues. CDR1 KGHSH and CDR2 LQKENI come from the germline V gene. V lost 2 bases, J lost 6 bases, and 30 bases lay in between. CDR3 nucleotides: TGTGCCAGCTCACCAGAGTTTATGACAGAACAGCCGGACGATTGGGATACGCAGTATTTT. It yields the protein CASSPEFMTEQPDDWDTQYF.

The CDR3 here is CSARVLAGTLYNEQFF. CDR3 bases: TGCAGTGCTAGGGTACTAGCGGGGACCCTCTACAATGAGCAGTTCTTC. This chain uses TRBV20-1 with TRBJ2-1, with 10 nucleotides matching TRBD2. Trimming took 3 bases from V and 3 from J; bases not matched to a gene: 8. CDR3 size: 16 residues. Germline CDR1 DFQATT, CDR2 SNEGSKA (reference sequence).

The V gene is TRBV20-1, the J gene TRBJ2-5, with 8 bases that match TRBD1. From germline, CDR1 is DFQATT and CDR2 SNEGSKA (reference sequence). V shed 4 bases and J 2 bases; nucleotides not matched to a gene: 6. This CDR3 is 14 amino acids long. CDR3 protein: CSAKSDRGQETQYF. CDR3 nucleotide sequence: TGCAGTGCTAAGTCTGACAGGGGACAAGAGACCCAGTACTTC.

The chain carries TRBV7-9 and TRBJ2-1, with D uncertain. The CDR3 spans 13 residues. Germline loops: CDR1 SEHNR, CDR2 FQNEAQ (reference sequence). Trimming left V 1 base short and J 5 bases short, with 6 bases between. The CDR3 DNA sequence: TGTGCCAGCAGCTTAGGCTACGACAATGAGCAGTTCTTC. Amino acid sequence: CASSLGYDNEQFF. The complete variable domain, with remaining parts taken from reference TRBV7-9 and TRBJ2-1, reads DTGVSQNPRHKITKRGQNVTFRCDPISEHNRLYWYRQTLGQGPEFLTYFQNEAQLEKSRLLSDRFSAERPKGSFSTLEIQRTEQGDSAMYLCASSLGYDNEQFFGPGTRLTVL.

This clonotype was observed many times. The gene calls are TRBV9 and TRBJ2-7; tentative D call: TRBD1 (6 bases). Germline values: CDR1 SGDLS, CDR2 YYNGEE. Between the trimmed V and J ends, which lost 0 bases and 2 bases, there was a span of 12 bases. The CDR3 totals 15 residues. CDR3 protein: CASSVGTAQTYEQYF. CDR3 nucleotide sequence: TGTGCCAGCAGCGTAGGGACAGCACAGACCTACGAGCAGTACTTC. Combining the CDR3 with reference TRBV9 and TRBJ2-7 gives the whole variable domain DSGVTQTPKHLITATGQRVTLRCSPRSGDLSVYWYQQSLDQGLQFLIQYYNGEERAKGNILERFSAQQFPDLHSELNLSSLELGDSALYFCASSVGTAQTYEQYFGPGTRLTVT.

This clonotype has ten or more counts. This sequence joins TRBV4-1 and TRBJ1-2, with D possibly TRBD1 on 5 matching bases. This CDR3 has 14 residues. Germline assignment: CDR1 MGHRA and CDR2 YSYEKL. V lost 4 bases and J 4 bases, leaving 13 bases between the germline ends. The CDR3 nucleotides read TGCGCCAGCAGCCCGCAAGGGACCAGCTATGGCTACACCTTC. Its translation is CASSPQGTSYGYTF.

This clonotype was seen repeatedly, ten times or more. In DNA form, the CDR3 reads TGCGCCAGCAGCTTAATGGGCTACACTGAAGCTTTCTTT. Its translation: CASSLMGYTEAFF. This chain links TRBV5-1 with TRBJ1-1; D unclear. The germline V and J ends were trimmed by 2 bases and 3 bases, with 8 bases remaining between them. The germline gives CDR1 SGHRS, CDR2 YFSETQ. The CDR3 is made up of 13 amino acids.

This clonotype came up a few times. The chain employs TRBV5-1 and TRBJ1-1, with 7 bases fitting TRBD1. The CDR3 loop spans 14 amino acids. Germline CDR1 and CDR2: SGHRS and YFSETQ. V lost 4 bases and J lost 1; bases outside the gene matches: 4. CDR3 coding DNA: TGCGCCAGCAGCACGGGACAGCCGAACACTGAAGCTTTCTTT. This sequence encodes CASSTGQPNTEAFF.

This clonotype showed up many times. J is TRBJ2-5 and V is TRBV2; 10 bases map to TRBD1. Germline CDR1 reads SNHLY; CDR2 reads FYNNEI. V gave up 6 bases and J gave up 2 bases; unmatched junction bases: 3. The CDR3 has 14 residues. CDR3 nucleotide sequence: TGTGCCAGCAGACCGGACAGGGGGCAAGAGACCCAGTACTTC. Its translation: CASRPDRGQETQYF.

This chain connects TRBV19 to TRBJ1-1; possibly TRBD1 for D (6 bases). The CDR3 has 14 residues. Germline V lookup: CDR1 LNHDA, CDR2 SQIVND (reference sequence). Deletions cut 3 bases from V and 4 bases from J, with 12 bases between. CDR3 amino acids: CASSISRGLTEAFF. The CDR3 DNA reads TGTGCCAGTAGTATTTCCCGGGGGCTCACTGAAGCTTTCTTT.

This chain connects TRBV6-5 to TRBJ1-2, with TRBD1 identical over 8 bases. J lost 2 bases, V lost 5 bases, and 7 bases had no gene match. Germline V gene data show CDR1 as MNHEY and CDR2 as SVGAGI. The CDR3 runs to 15 residues. CDR3 sequence reads: CASSPRRTGNYGYTF. The CDR3 DNA reads TGTGCCAGCAGTCCCCGAAGGACAGGGAACTATGGCTACACCTTC.

This clonotype was seen a handful of times. V is TRBV28 and J is TRBJ2-1; 9 nucleotides agree with TRBD2. The CDR3 extends over 15 amino acids. The ends lost 3 bases at V and 6 bases at J; junction bases unmatched: 6. Germline CDR1 and CDR2: MDHEN and SYDVKM. The CDR3 DNA reads as TGTGCCAGCAGTTTCGGCGCGGGAGGGCCCAATGAGCAGTTCTTC. Protein sequence: CASSFGAGGPNEQFF.

This clonotype appeared many times. The chain joins TRBV20-1 to TRBJ1-6, with D perhaps TRBD1 (6 bases). Germline V gene lookup returns CDR1 DFQATT and CDR2 SNEGSKA (reference sequence). The germline V and J ends were trimmed by 0 bases and 5 bases, with 17 bases remaining between them. The CDR3 consists of 17 residues. CDR3 sequence reads: CSARDLVGGSDNSPLHF. CDR3 sequence (DNA): TGCAGTGCTAGAGATCTTGTGGGGGGCTCGGATAATTCACCCCTCCACTTT.